This paragraph reports one T cell receptor beta chain. This clonotype was observed a handful of times. Its antigen is unknown. No clone much larger than this one lies a single base away; base qualities are absent. Including the terminal cysteine and phenylalanine, the CDR3 comprises 15 residues. Here the CDR3 DNA is all that survives: 45 bases in frame from base 1. CDR1 and CDR2, per the germline V gene, are SGHRS and YFSETQ. The data originate from a study of blood T cells in healthy people across ages (dated by TCRdb to between 2015 and 2016). About the investigation overall: Template switching captured roughly one uniquely barcoded TCR beta cDNA molecule per two T cells in model experiments. Four age groups were formed from the donors: young (average approximately 17 years), middle-aged (approximately 40), aged (roughly 58) and long-lived (less than 85). The study measured age-related changes in TCR beta repertoire diversity using deep sequencing normalized with unique cDNA molecular identifiers. To avoid experimental bias, donors of different ages were randomly spread across the sequencing lanes. Using the same blood draw, the study looked at two additional independent replicas of 1 million unique cDNA reads for two donors, one aged 18 to 30 and the other aged 80 or older. Overall results and qualifications from the work: There was a strong correlation between observed TCR beta diversity and the percentage of naive T cells measured by flow cytometry. Estimates of total diversity from one million sequenced T cells were regarded as lower bounds and underestimates. The long-lived group showed more naive CD4+ T cells, fewer expanded clones and increased TCR diversity than the aged group, suggesting age selection. Because profiling used bulk unsorted PBMCs, naive and antigen-experienced compartments could not be compared conclusively. The CMV infection status of donors was not known, potentially confounding age-related changes in expanded clonotypes. As age increased, observed TCR beta diversity per million T cells dropped in a roughly linear way, and a significant reduction was already evident by age around 41.

Library preparation used 5' RACE. Data came from an Illumina HiSeq 2500. A second PCR of roughly 7 to 12 cycles was run with a J-beta primer mix and a sample-barcoded 5' primer. A template-switch 5' adaptor carrying 12 random nucleotides introduced a unique molecular identifier onto each TCR beta cDNA molecule. Each sample yielded at least 3 million CDR3-containing paired-end reads. The Mint cDNA synthesis kit, primed by a TRBC-specific oligonucleotide, was used to synthesize first-strand cDNA from all RNA. Following uracil-DNA glycosylase treatment, a first 18-cycle PCR with universal primers M1SS and BC2_uni_R was performed on all cDNA. The source study handled its data this way. Each sample was normalized by randomly selecting 1 million high-quality reads, each carrying a distinct molecular identifier. Instead of being binned into consensus sequences, reads with shared molecular identifiers were discarded. MiTCR, run with a Q25 quality threshold and the strictest error-elimination algorithm, handled CDR3 identification, clonotype clustering and error correction. A nonparametric unseen species model with Euler transformation was used to estimate a lower bound on total TCR beta diversity. TCRdb handled the public reads itself, with Q25 trimming in fastp and clone calling in MiXCR, and kept productive beta chains. Identical CDR3 protein sequences are pooled into one entry, listed with their most common genes and DNA. These V and J calls originate from TCRdb's pipeline instead of the authors' own analysis. For this sample there are hundreds of thousands of distinct CDR3 sequences; less than 45% appear just once. The ten largest clones take up about 32% of the sample.

Donors were roughly 40 systemically healthy Caucasian individuals from Russia aged about 6 to 100 years. Each donor gave ten milliliters of peripheral blood, collected into EDTA-treated Vacutainer tubes. PBMCs were isolated by Ficoll-Paque density-gradient centrifugation, with at least 6 million obtained per sample. Total RNA, at least 6 micrograms per sample, was extracted from PBMCs with Trizol reagent. For every donor, an aliquot of PBMCs went through flow cytometry to measure the percentages of naive CD45RAhigh/CD27high T cells. The V gene is TRBV5-1 and the J gene is TRBJ2-1; TRBD1 agrees with 9 junctional bases. The closer fit of TRBJ2-7 to the DNA end suggests the J call may be wrong. The sequenced material came from blood. This TCR was sampled from a man aged 80 or over in good health. The DNA sequence is as follows: TGCGCCAGCAGCCCGCGACAGGGGGTGGGCAATGAGCAGTACTTC. Translated, it reads CASSPRQGVGNEQYF.